The sample holds a few counts of the clone carrying this TCR beta chain. Its antigen is not identified. The CDR3 is made up of 19 amino acids. With 0 bases clipped from V and 0 bases from J, the junction kept 11 bases outside the gene matches. The germline gives CDR1 SGHTA, CDR2 FQGNSA. The sample originates from a study of vaccination and CD4 T cells after COVID-19. About the research overall: The convalescents included six males and four females, and among them two were Hispanic while seven were Caucasian. Each post-COVID sample was drawn after diagnosis, and the median interval was approximately 100 days (range 35 to 161). The stimulus for the cells was overlapping spike peptides derived from SARS-CoV-2, HCoV-NL63, HCoV-OC43 and HCoV-229E.

The sample's treatment: approximately nine-day PBMC culture with coronavirus spike peptide pools or control peptides (ViraFEST assay). With the Oncomine TCR Beta short-read assay, DNA from cultured CD4+ T cells was sequenced. TCRdb passed the PCR reads through MiXCR, listing each CDR3 protein once. This table holds fewer than 15,000 distinct CDR3 sequences, under 40% found once. General study findings and limits: Analysis covered relatively few convalescent patients and lacked any early post-infection timepoints.

The rearrangement joins TRBV7-2 to TRBJ2-5; 9 positions match TRBD2. The sample was CD4+ T cells from blood, cultured in vitro. The origin of this receptor is a human donor who had recovered from COVID-19. CDR3 loop: CASSLARSLAGAYQETQYF. The CDR3 nucleotides read TGTGCCAGCAGCTTAGCTAGAAGTTTAGCGGGGGCGTACCAAGAGACCCAGTACTTC.